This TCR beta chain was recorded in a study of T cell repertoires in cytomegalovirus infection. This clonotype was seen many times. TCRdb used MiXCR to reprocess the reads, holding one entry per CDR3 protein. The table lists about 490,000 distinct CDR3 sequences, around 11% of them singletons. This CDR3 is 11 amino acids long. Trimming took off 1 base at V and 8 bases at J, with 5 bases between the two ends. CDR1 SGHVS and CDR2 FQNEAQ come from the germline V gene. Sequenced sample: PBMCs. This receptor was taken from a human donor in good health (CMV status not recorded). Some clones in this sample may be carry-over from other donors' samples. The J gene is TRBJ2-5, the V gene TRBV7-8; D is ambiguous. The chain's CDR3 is CASSLGLTQYF. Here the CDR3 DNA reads TGTGCCAGCAGCTTAGGGCTCACCCAGTACTTC.